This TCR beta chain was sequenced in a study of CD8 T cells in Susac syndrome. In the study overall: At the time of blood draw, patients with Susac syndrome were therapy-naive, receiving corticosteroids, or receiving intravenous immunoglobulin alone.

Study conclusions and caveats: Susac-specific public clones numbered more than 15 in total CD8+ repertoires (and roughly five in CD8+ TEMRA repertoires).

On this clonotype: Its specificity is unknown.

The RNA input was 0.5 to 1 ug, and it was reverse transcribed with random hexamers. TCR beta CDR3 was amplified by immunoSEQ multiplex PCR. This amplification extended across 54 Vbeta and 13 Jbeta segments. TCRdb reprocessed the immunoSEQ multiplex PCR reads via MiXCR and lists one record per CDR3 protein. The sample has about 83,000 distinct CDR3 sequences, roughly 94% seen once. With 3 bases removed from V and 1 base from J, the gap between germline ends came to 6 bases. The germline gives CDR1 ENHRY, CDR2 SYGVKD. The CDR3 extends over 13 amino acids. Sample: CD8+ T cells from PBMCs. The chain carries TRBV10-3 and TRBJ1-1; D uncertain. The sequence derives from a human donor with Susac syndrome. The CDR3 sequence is CAISDAGNTEAFF. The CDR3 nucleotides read TGTGCCATCAGTGACGCAGGGAACACTGAAGCTTTCTTT.